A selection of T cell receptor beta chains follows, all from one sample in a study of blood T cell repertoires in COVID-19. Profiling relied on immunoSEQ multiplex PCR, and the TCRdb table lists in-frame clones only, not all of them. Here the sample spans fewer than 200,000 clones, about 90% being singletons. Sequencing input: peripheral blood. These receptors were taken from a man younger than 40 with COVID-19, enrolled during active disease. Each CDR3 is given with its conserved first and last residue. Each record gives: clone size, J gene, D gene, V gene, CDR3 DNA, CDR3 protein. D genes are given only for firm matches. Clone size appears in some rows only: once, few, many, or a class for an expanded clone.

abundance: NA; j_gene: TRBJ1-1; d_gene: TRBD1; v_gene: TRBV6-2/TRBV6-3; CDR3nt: TGTGCCAGCAGGTACCGGACAGGGTCTGAAGCTTTCTTT; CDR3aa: CASRYRTGSEAFF
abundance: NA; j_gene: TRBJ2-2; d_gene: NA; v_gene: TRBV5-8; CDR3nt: TGTGCCAGCAGCGAGAGAGCAGGGTGGAGGGGCACCGGGGAGCTGTTTTTT; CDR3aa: CASSERAGWRGTGELFF
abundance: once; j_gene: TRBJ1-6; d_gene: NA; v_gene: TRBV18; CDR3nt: TGTGCCAGCTCACCACGTGTTCCGGGATCGGATTCACCCCTCCACTTT; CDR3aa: CASSPRVPGSDSPLHF
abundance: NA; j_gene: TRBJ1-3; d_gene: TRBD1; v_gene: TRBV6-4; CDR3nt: TGTGCCAGCAGTTCGGGACAGGGAAACACCATATATTTT; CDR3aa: CASSSGQGNTIYF
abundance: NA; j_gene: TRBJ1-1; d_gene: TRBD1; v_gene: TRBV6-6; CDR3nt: TGTGCCAGCAATGAACAGGGGGCGCGCACTGAAGCTTTCTTT; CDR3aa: CASNEQGARTEAFF
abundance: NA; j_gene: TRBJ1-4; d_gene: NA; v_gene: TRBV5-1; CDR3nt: TGCGCCAGCAATGAGGGCGCTAATGAAAAACTGTTTTTT; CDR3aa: CASNEGANEKLFF
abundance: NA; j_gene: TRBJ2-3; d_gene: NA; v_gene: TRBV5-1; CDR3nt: TGCGCCAGCAGCCCTACTCTGATGGGGGCTACAGATACGCAGTATTTT; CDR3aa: CASSPTLMGATDTQYF
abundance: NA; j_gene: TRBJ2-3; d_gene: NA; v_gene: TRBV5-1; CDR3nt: TGCGCCAGCAGCTCCCGACAGGGAGGACCAGATACGCAGTATTTT; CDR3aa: CASSSRQGGPDTQYF
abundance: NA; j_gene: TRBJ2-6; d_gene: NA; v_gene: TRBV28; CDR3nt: TGTGCCAGCACTCTCGGTAGTGTTGGGGCCAACGTCCTGACTTTC; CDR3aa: CASTLGSVGANVLTF
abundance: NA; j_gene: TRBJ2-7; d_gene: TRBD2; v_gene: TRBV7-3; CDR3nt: TGTGCCAGCAGTCCCACCGGGGCGGGGGACTACGAGCAGTACTTC; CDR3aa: CASSPTGAGDYEQYF
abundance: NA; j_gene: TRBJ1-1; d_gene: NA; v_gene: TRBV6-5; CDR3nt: TGTGCCAGCAGTTATGGTGTCAGGGGAAAAACTGAAGCTTTCTTT; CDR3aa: CASSYGVRGKTEAFF
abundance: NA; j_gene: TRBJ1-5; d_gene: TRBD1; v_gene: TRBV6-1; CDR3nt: TGTGCCAGCAGTGAAGCGTGGGGACAGGGTGTCGATCAGCCCCAGCATTTT; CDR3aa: CASSEAWGQGVDQPQHF
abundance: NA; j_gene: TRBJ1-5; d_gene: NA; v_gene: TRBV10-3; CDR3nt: TGTGCCATCAGTGAAAGGGGAGGGTCCCAGCATTTT; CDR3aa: CAISERGGSQHF
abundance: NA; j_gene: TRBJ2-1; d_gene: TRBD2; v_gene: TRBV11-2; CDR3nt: TGTGCCAGCAGCAGGACTAGCGGGACCTACAATGAGCAGTTCTTC; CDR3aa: CASSRTSGTYNEQFF
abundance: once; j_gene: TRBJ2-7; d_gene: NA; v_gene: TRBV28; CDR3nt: TGTGCCAGCAGTTTAGGGCTGAGGGGGTCATACGAGCAGTACTTC; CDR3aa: CASSLGLRGSYEQYF
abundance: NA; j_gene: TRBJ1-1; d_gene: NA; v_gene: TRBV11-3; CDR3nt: TGTGCCAGCAGCTTGGGGAATGGGGGGAGGACTGAAGCTTTCTTT; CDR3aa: CASSLGNGGRTEAFF
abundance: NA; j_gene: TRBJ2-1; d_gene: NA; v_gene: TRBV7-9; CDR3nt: TGTGCCAGCAGCTTAGTAGGGATAGGGGTGGGCGCCTACAATGAGCAGTTCTTC; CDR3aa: CASSLVGIGVGAYNEQFF